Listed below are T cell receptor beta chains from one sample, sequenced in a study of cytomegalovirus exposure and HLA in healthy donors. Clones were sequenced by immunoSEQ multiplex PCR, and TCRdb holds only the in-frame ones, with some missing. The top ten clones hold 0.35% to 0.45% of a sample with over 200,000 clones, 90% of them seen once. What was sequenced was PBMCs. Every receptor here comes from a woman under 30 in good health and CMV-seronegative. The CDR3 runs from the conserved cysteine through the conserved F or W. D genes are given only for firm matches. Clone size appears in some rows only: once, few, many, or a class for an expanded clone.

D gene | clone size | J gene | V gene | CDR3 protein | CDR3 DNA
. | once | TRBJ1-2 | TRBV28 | CASSLSGGRAYGYTF | TGTGCCAGCAGTTTATCCGGGGGGCGGGCCTATGGCTACACCTTC
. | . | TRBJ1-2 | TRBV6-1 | CASSEDRINYGYTF | TGTGCCAGCAGTGAAGACAGGATTAACTATGGCTACACCTTC
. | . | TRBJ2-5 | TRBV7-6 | CASSLSEETQYF | TGTGCCAGCAGCTTGTCGGAAGAGACCCAGTACTTC
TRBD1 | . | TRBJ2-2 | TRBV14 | CASSSGTGGRWGTGELFF | TGTGCCAGCAGCTCCGGAACAGGGGGCCGGTGGGGCACCGGGGAGCTGTTTTTT
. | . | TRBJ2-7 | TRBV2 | CASRPTVYEQYF | TGTGCCAGCAGGCCGACAGTCTACGAGCAGTACTTC
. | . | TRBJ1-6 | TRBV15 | CATSRDTGGNSPLHF | TGTGCCACCAGCAGAGATACGGGGGGAAATTCACCCCTCCACTTT
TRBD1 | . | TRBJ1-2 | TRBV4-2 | CASSLTPGQGASGYTF | TGTGCCAGCAGCCTAACCCCGGGACAGGGGGCAAGTGGCTACACCTTC
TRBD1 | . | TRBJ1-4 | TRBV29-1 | CSVEGGQGASEKLFF | TGCAGCGTTGAAGGAGGACAGGGGGCAAGTGAAAAACTGTTTTTT
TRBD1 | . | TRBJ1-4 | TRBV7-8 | CASSLVGQYNEKLFF | TGTGCCAGCAGCTTAGTGGGACAGTATAATGAAAAACTGTTTTTT
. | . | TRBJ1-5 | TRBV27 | CASSKGSNRGNQPQHF | TGTGCCAGCAGCAAAGGTTCTAACAGGGGCAATCAGCCCCAGCATTTT
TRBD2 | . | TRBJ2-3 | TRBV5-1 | CASSLVSSGGASANTDTQYF | TGCGCCAGCAGCTTGGTAAGTAGCGGGGGGGCGAGCGCGAACACAGATACGCAGTATTTT
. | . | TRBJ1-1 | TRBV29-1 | CSVVTTVNTEAFF | TGCAGCGTCGTTACCACAGTGAACACTGAAGCTTTCTTT
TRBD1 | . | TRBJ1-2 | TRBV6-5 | CASSYSAGQLNYGYTF | TGTGCCAGCAGTTACTCGGCGGGACAGCTTAATTATGGCTACACCTTC
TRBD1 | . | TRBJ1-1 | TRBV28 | CASRINTGGWTEAFF | TGTGCCAGCAGAATAAATACAGGGGGGTGGACTGAAGCTTTCTTT
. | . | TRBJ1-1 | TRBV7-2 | CASSPHGAGTPMNTEAFF | TGTGCCAGCAGCCCCCACGGGGCAGGGACACCCATGAACACTGAAGCTTTCTTT
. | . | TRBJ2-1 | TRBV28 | CASSSRGNEQFF | TGTGCCAGCAGTTCTCGAGGGAATGAGCAGTTCTTC
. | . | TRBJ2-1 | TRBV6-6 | CASRSHGGGSDNEQFF | TGTGCCAGCAGGTCCCATGGGGGCGGCTCGGATAATGAGCAGTTCTTC
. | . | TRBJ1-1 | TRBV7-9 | CASISRLNTEAFF | TGTGCCAGCATTAGCCGCTTGAACACTGAAGCTTTCTTT
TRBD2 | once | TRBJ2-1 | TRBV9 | CASSFRLAGDNEQFF | TGTGCCAGCAGCTTCCGACTAGCGGGGGACAATGAGCAGTTCTTC
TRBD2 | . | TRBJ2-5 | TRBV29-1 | CSVVGAGGETQYF | TGCAGCGTTGTAGGAGCGGGGGGAGAGACCCAGTACTTC
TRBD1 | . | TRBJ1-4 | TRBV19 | CAVGTGADEKLFF | TGTGCCGTCGGGACAGGGGCGGATGAAAAACTGTTTTTT
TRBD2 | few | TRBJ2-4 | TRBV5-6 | CASSLESGAVDIQYF | TGTGCCAGCAGCTTGGAGAGCGGGGCAGTAGACATTCAGTACTTC
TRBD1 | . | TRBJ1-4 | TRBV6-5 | CASRDDRGAEKLFF | TGTGCCAGCAGGGACGACAGGGGGGCTGAAAAACTGTTTTTT
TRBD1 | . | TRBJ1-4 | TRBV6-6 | CASSSQGGNEKLFF | TGTGCCAGCAGTTCACAGGGGGGTAATGAAAAACTGTTTTTT
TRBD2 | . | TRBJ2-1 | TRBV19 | CASSIGASGGNEQFF | TGTGCCAGTAGTATAGGGGCTAGCGGGGGAAATGAGCAGTTCTTC
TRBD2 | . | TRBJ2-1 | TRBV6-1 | CASSLAGFYNEQFF | TGTGCCAGCAGCCTAGCGGGATTCTACAATGAGCAGTTCTTC
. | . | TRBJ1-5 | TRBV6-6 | CASSYGVGTPDQPQHF | TGTGCCAGCAGTTACGGAGTCGGGACACCCGATCAGCCCCAGCATTTT
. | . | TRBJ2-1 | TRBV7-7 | CASSFEQHNEQFF | TGTGCCAGCAGCTTTGAACAGCACAATGAGCAGTTCTTC
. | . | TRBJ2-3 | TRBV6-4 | CASSAGDDTDTQYF | TGTGCCAGCAGTGCAGGGGACGACACAGATACGCAGTATTTT
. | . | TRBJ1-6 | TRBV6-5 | CASWSPGESPLHF | TGTGCCAGCTGGTCCCCGGGGGAGTCACCCCTCCACTTT
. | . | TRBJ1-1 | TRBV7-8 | CASSLDQGAEAFF | TGTGCCAGCAGCTTAGACCAGGGCGCTGAAGCTTTCTTT
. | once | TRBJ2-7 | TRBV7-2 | CASSLGPVGGYEQYF | TGTGCCAGCAGCTTAGGTCCAGTGGGGGGCTACGAGCAGTACTTC